This TCR beta chain stems from a study of monozygotic twins with cystic fibrosis. Study results and limitations: Age, concordance and disease severity did not associate with shared CDR3 numbers.

Sequenced by immunoSEQ multiplex PCR; TCRdb stores in-frame clones only, minus some. This sample has 30,000 to 45,000 clones, with approximately 87% found just once. This CDR3 has 16 residues. Germline V gene lookup returns CDR1 SGHNT and CDR2 YYREEE (reference sequence). V was trimmed by 5 bases and J by 0 bases, leaving 15 bases between them. About this clone: Its antigen remains unidentified.

Sequencing used blood. This sequence was found in a girl aged 2 to 10 with cystic fibrosis. The chain recombines TRBV5-4 with TRBJ2-4; perhaps TRBD2 as D (6 bases). CDR3 loop: CASRLGTSLAKNIQYF. DNA for the CDR3: TGTGCCAGCAGACTTGGGACTTCTTTAGCCAAAAACATTCAGTACTTC. The whole variable domain, filled in from reference TRBV5-4 and TRBJ2-4, reads ETGVTQSPTHLIKTRGQQVTLRCSSQSGHNTVSWYQQALGQGPQFIFQYYREEENGRGNFPPRFSGLQFPNYSSELNVNALELDDSALYLCASRLGTSLAKNIQYFGAGTRLSVL.